Listed below are T cell receptor beta chains from one sample, sequenced in a study of blood T cell repertoires in COVID-19. TCRdb's table, derived via immunoSEQ multiplex PCR, lists solely in-frame clones and lacks some. The data show 450,000 to 500,000 clones, with 75% to 90% seen just once and under 4% held by the top ten. Sequenced material: peripheral blood. These receptors all come from a human donor in a cohort sampled during active COVID-19. CDR3s include the opening cysteine and the closing phenylalanine or tryptophan. A D gene is named only where the DNA matches it firmly. Size is omitted from some rows. Given values are once, few, many or a class for expanded clones.

len,j_gene,v_gene,abundance,d_gene,CDR3nt,CDR3aa
15,TRBJ1-1,TRBV5-1,.,.,TGCGCCAGCAGCCTCAACCCCACACAGAACACTGAAGCTTTCTTT,CASSLNPTQNTEAFF
13,TRBJ1-5,TRBV20-1,.,.,TGCAGTGCTAGTAAGGCAGGGGTTCAGCCCCAGCATTTT,CSASKAGVQPQHF
13,TRBJ2-2,TRBV12-3/TRBV12-4,.,TRBD1,TGTGCCAGCAGGGACAGGGAGGTCGGGGAGCTGTTTTTT,CASRDREVGELFF
15,TRBJ1-1,TRBV19,few,.,TGTGCCAGTAGTATGGAGTCGGCGGGGAACACTGAAGCTTTCTTT,CASSMESAGNTEAFF
15,TRBJ1-1,TRBV28,.,.,TGTGCCAGCAGTTTCCTCAGGTTAACCAACACTGAAGCTTTCTTT,CASSFLRLTNTEAFF
13,TRBJ1-3,TRBV30,.,TRBD1,TGTGCCTGGAACAGGGGGCCTGGAAACACCATATATTTT,CAWNRGPGNTIYF
14,TRBJ1-5,TRBV5-1,.,TRBD1,TGCGCCAGCAGCCCGGGACAGGGCTTTCAGCCCCAGCATTTT,CASSPGQGFQPQHF
15,TRBJ2-5,TRBV5-4,.,.,TGTGCCAGCAGCCCGGCCCGTGGACAGCAAGAGACCCAGTACTTC,CASSPARGQQETQYF
14,TRBJ1-2,TRBV7-2,few,.,TGTGCCAGCAGCTTACTGGCTGTCAACTATGGCTACACCTTC,CASSLLAVNYGYTF
12,TRBJ1-3,TRBV29-1,few,.,TGCAGCGTAGACACCTCTGGAAACACCATATATTTT,CSVDTSGNTIYF
17,TRBJ2-7,TRBV11-2,.,.,TGTGCCAGCAGCTTCCCGACTACGCGGGAAATGCGCGACGAGCAGTACTTC,CASSFPTTREMRDEQYF
15,TRBJ1-6,TRBV7-2,once,.,TGTGCCAGCAGCACCCGACAGATTAGCAATTCACCCCTCCACTTT,CASSTRQISNSPLHF
13,TRBJ1-4,TRBV7-9,once,.,TGTGCCAGCGGGCGGGGTGCTAATGAAAAACTGTTTTTT,CASGRGANEKLFF
14,TRBJ2-5,TRBV5-1,.,.,TGCGCCAGCAGCTTGGACCAGAACCGAGAGACCCAGTACTTC,CASSLDQNRETQYF
13,TRBJ2-3,TRBV28,.,TRBD2,TGTGCCAGCGGACTAGCAACCCCAGATACGCAGTATTTT,CASGLATPDTQYF
14,TRBJ1-1,TRBV11-2,.,.,TGTGCCAGCAGCTTATATCACGGGAACACTGAAGCTTTCTTT,CASSLYHGNTEAFF
17,TRBJ1-1,TRBV5-4,.,.,TGTGCCAGCAGCTTGGTAAGACCGGCCTGGGCGAACACTGAAGCTTTCTTT,CASSLVRPAWANTEAFF
14,TRBJ1-3,TRBV5-1,.,TRBD1,TGCGCCAGCAGCTCCAGGGGGACTGGAAACACCATATATTTT,CASSSRGTGNTIYF
12,TRBJ1-1,TRBV6-6,.,.,TGTGCCAGCAGTTCACAAATAACCAAAGCTTTCTTT,CASSSQITKAFF
14,TRBJ2-3,TRBV6-5,.,TRBD2,TGTGCCAGCAAGTCGGGACTAGCGGCAGATACGCAGTATTTT,CASKSGLAADTQYF
15,TRBJ1-1,TRBV19,.,.,TGTGCCAGTAGTATGGCGCCAGGGCAAAACACTGAAGCTTTCTTT,CASSMAPGQNTEAFF
13,TRBJ1-1,TRBV10-3,.,.,TGTGCCATCAATGGCCTCCGGGGCACTGAAGCTTTCTTT,CAINGLRGTEAFF
13,TRBJ1-6,TRBV10-3,.,TRBD1,TGTGCCACCAGATCAGGGGGCCCTTCACCCCTCCACTTT,CATRSGGPSPLHF
15,TRBJ2-3,TRBV29-1,.,TRBD1,TGCAGCGTTTCGAGGACAGGGGCCCCCACAGATACGCAGTATTTT,CSVSRTGAPTDTQYF
19,TRBJ2-5,TRBV7-3,.,TRBD2,TGTGCCAGCAGCTTAACGTCCTTTCCCGGGGGGGAGTACCAAGAGACCCAGTACTTC,CASSLTSFPGGEYQETQYF
16,TRBJ2-1,TRBV5-6,.,.,TGTGCCAGCAGCCCCACGACCGGGAGCTCCTACAATGAGCAGTTCTTC,CASSPTTGSSYNEQFF
15,TRBJ2-7,TRBV11-1,once,TRBD1,TGTGCCAGCACCGCCCGACAGGGTGAAATTAACGAGCAGTACTTC,CASTARQGEINEQYF
15,TRBJ1-5,TRBV28,.,TRBD1,TGTGCCAGCAGCCAGACAGGGACTAGCAATCAGCCCCAGCATTTT,CASSQTGTSNQPQHF
17,TRBJ2-1,TRBV5-6,.,.,TGTGCCAGCAGCTCCTTTCGGTCTAGCCTCCTCCCCAGTGAGCAGTTCTTC,CASSSFRSSLLPSEQFF
13,TRBJ1-1,TRBV30,.,.,TGTGCCTGGAGCCCCTCACAGAACACTGAAGCTTTCTTT,CAWSPSQNTEAFF
16,TRBJ2-2,TRBV19,.,TRBD2,TGTGCCAGTAGTTCGCTACGGACTAGCGGGTTGGGGGAGCTGTTTTTT,CASSSLRTSGLGELFF
12,TRBJ1-1,TRBV7-9,.,.,TGTGCCAGCAGCACAGGGTACACTGAAGCTTTCTTT,CASSTGYTEAFF
14,TRBJ2-7,TRBV6-6,.,TRBD1,TGTGCCAGCAGTTATTCGGGACAGCTTTACGAGCAGTACTTC,CASSYSGQLYEQYF
14,TRBJ2-7,TRBV2,.,TRBD2,TGTGCCAGCAGTAGGAGCGGGAGGAAATACGAGCAGTACTTC,CASSRSGRKYEQYF
15,TRBJ1-5,TRBV19,many,TRBD1,TGTGCCAGTACCCGGACAGGGCTAGGGGATCAGCCCCAGCATTTT,CASTRTGLGDQPQHF
15,TRBJ2-5,TRBV19,.,TRBD2,TGTGCCAGTGGGGATAGCGGGAGGGCCGGTGAGACCCAGTACTTC,CASGDSGRAGETQYF
15,TRBJ2-1,TRBV2,few,TRBD2,TGTGCCAGCAGCACTAGCGGGAGCTCCTACAATGAGCAGTTCTTC,CASSTSGSSYNEQFF
13,TRBJ1-5,TRBV19,.,.,TGTGCCAGTAGCCCCACGGGGGAAAAACCCCAGCATTTT,CASSPTGEKPQHF
14,TRBJ2-3,TRBV6-4,.,TRBD1,TGTGCCAGCAGGAGGGACAGGGGCACAGATACGCAGTATTTT,CASRRDRGTDTQYF
17,TRBJ2-1,TRBV27,.,TRBD1,TGTGCCAGCAGTAGTACGTTGGGACAGGGCTCCTACAATGAGCAGTTCTTC,CASSSTLGQGSYNEQFF
12,TRBJ2-3,TRBV11-1,once,.,TGTGCCAGCAGCTGGGGGGCAGATACGCAGTATTTT,CASSWGADTQYF
13,TRBJ1-2,TRBV28,.,.,TGTGCCAGCCTAGGCTATCGGGGGGATGGCTACACCTTC,CASLGYRGDGYTF
12,TRBJ2-5,TRBV7-7,.,.,TGTGCTAGCAGCCGAGCGGGAGAGACCCAGTACTTC,CASSRAGETQYF
14,TRBJ1-6,TRBV7-8,.,.,TGTGCCAGCAGCCGGGTTGAGAGGGATTCACCCCTCCACTTT,CASSRVERDSPLHF
17,TRBJ2-1,TRBV5-1,.,TRBD2,TGCGCCAGCAGCTTGGGACTAGCGGGAGGTATTCCCAATGAGCAGTTCTTC,CASSLGLAGGIPNEQFF
14,TRBJ1-2,TRBV2,.,.,TGTGCCAGCAGAGACTTATATCGAAACTATGGCTACACCTTC,CASRDLYRNYGYTF
15,TRBJ1-1,TRBV6-1,.,TRBD1,TGTGCCAGCAGTGAACAGGGGGCAGGGAACACTGAAGCTTTCTTT,CASSEQGAGNTEAFF
16,TRBJ1-1,TRBV7-3,.,TRBD1,TGTGCCAGCAGCTTAATCACAGGGGGCTTGAACACTGAAGCTTTCTTT,CASSLITGGLNTEAFF
16,TRBJ2-5,TRBV5-1,.,TRBD2,TGCGCCAGCAGATTCAACTATCTAGCGGAGGGGGAGACCCAGTACTTC,CASRFNYLAEGETQYF